This is a list of T cell receptor beta chains from one sample in a study of CD8+CD57+ T cells in acquired aplastic anemia. One entry per CDR3 protein, called by TCRdb with MiXCR from the reads. Of about 290,000 distinct CDR3 sequences in the sample, under 60% were seen once. Sequenced: sorted CD4+, CD8+, or CD8+CD57+ T cells (not recorded which) from PBMCs. These receptors were taken from a human donor with aplastic anemia. The CDR3 runs from the conserved cysteine through the conserved F or W. A D gene is named only where the DNA matches it firmly. Size values are once, few and many counts, or a class for expanded clones, and some rows have none.

clone size: -; V gene: TRBV19; D gene: -; J gene: TRBJ1-2; CDR3 DNA: TGTGCCAGTAGTATCGGAGCAGATAACTATGGCTACACCTTC; CDR3 protein: CASSIGADNYGYTF
clone size: -; V gene: TRBV2; D gene: -; J gene: TRBJ1-3; CDR3 DNA: TGTGCCAGCAGTGGGGGGGGGACGATCTCTGGAAACACCATATATTTT; CDR3 protein: CASSGGGTISGNTIYF
clone size: -; V gene: TRBV7-2; D gene: TRBD2; J gene: TRBJ2-7; CDR3 DNA: TGTGCCAGCAGCTTAATGACTAGCGGGGCCGTCTCCTACGAGCAGTACTTC; CDR3 protein: CASSLMTSGAVSYEQYF
clone size: many; V gene: TRBV27; D gene: -; J gene: TRBJ1-6; CDR3 DNA: TGTGCCAGCAGTTTCCGACGTGGGGGGGGATTGGATTCACCCCTCCACTTT; CDR3 protein: CASSFRRGGGLDSPLHF
clone size: many; V gene: TRBV7-2; D gene: TRBD1; J gene: TRBJ1-1; CDR3 DNA: TGTGCCAGCCGGATGAGGACAGGGCACACTGAAGCTTTCTTT; CDR3 protein: CASRMRTGHTEAFF
clone size: -; V gene: TRBV11-3; D gene: TRBD1; J gene: TRBJ2-1; CDR3 DNA: TGTGCCAGCAGCTTAAATCCGGGACAGGGTTATGAGCAGTTCTTC; CDR3 protein: CASSLNPGQGYEQFF
clone size: many; V gene: TRBV18; D gene: TRBD1; J gene: TRBJ1-2; CDR3 DNA: TGTGCCAGCTCGCCGACTGCGGGACAGGGTTACTATGGCTACACCTTC; CDR3 protein: CASSPTAGQGYYGYTF
clone size: -; V gene: TRBV7-2; D gene: TRBD1; J gene: TRBJ2-3; CDR3 DNA: TGTGCCAGCAGCTCAACAGGGGGACGGGCAGATACGCAGTATTTT; CDR3 protein: CASSSTGGRADTQYF
clone size: many; V gene: TRBV10-3; D gene: TRBD1; J gene: TRBJ1-1; CDR3 DNA: TGTGCCACCGTAAAACAGGGGGCTAACACTGAAGCTTTCTTT; CDR3 protein: CATVKQGANTEAFF
clone size: -; V gene: TRBV20-1; D gene: -; J gene: TRBJ1-1; CDR3 DNA: TGCAGTGCGCAGAGAGGGGTCGACACTGAAGCTTTCTTT; CDR3 protein: CSAQRGVDTEAFF
clone size: -; V gene: TRBV6-5; D gene: -; J gene: TRBJ2-7; CDR3 DNA: TGTGCCAGCAGTTACTCTAAACAGGCCGGGTCTGGTACCTACGAGCAGTACTTC; CDR3 protein: CASSYSKQAGSGTYEQYF
clone size: many; V gene: TRBV2; D gene: -; J gene: TRBJ1-6; CDR3 DNA: TGTGCCAGTTGTCAGGTGTATAATTCACCCCTCCACTTT; CDR3 protein: CASCQVYNSPLHF
clone size: -; V gene: TRBV30; D gene: TRBD1; J gene: TRBJ1-2; CDR3 DNA: TGTGCCTGGAGTGTACAGGGGGCTGGCTATGGCTACACCTTC; CDR3 protein: CAWSVQGAGYGYTF
clone size: -; V gene: TRBV24-1; D gene: -; J gene: TRBJ2-1; CDR3 DNA: TGTGCCACCAGTGATTTGTCGAGATTTAACAATGAGCAGTTCTTC; CDR3 protein: CATSDLSRFNNEQFF
clone size: few; V gene: TRBV5-1; D gene: -; J gene: TRBJ1-6; CDR3 DNA: TGCGCCAGCAGGCAGGGGTACTCACCCCTCCACTTT; CDR3 protein: CASRQGYSPLHF